A single sample is the source of the 4 T cell receptor beta chains below, sequenced in a study of response to subunit inactivated influenza vaccine. TCRdb independently ran MiXCR on the RT-PCR reads; one entry per CDR3 protein. The data show more than 500,000 distinct CDR3 sequences, 11% seen once. The same sample was also used in a study of T cells expressing NK-cell markers. In that study: UMIs accompanied the 5'RACE template switching by which TCR beta cDNA was made.

Sequenced material: PBMCs from blood, taken on the day of vaccination. These receptor sequences come from a man aged 45-60 years who received an inactivated influenza vaccine.

V is TRBV7-9 and J is TRBJ2-3, with TRBD1 as a possible D gene (6 bases). Trimming removed 2 bases at V and 0 bases at J, with 12 bases between. This CDR3 comprises 16 residues. The germline V gene has CDR1 SEHNR and CDR2 FQNEAQ (reference sequence). Written as DNA, the CDR3 is TGTGCCAGCAGCTTATTACGGACAGTTAGCACAGATACGCAGTATTTT. Its translation is CASSLLRTVSTDTQYF.

CDR3 in amino acids: CASSHGIGGWTYNEQFF. The CDR3 DNA reads as TGCGCCAGCAGCCACGGCATAGGGGGGTGGACCTACAATGAGCAGTTCTTC. This chain joins TRBV4-1 and TRBJ2-1; D is possibly TRBD1 or TRBD2 (6 bases each). Germline V gene lookup returns CDR1 MGHRA and CDR2 YSYEKL. V was trimmed by 3 bases and J by 2 bases, leaving 17 bases between them. The CDR3 sequence is 17 residues long.

The rearrangement joins TRBV7-2 to TRBJ2-1; tentatively, D is TRBD1 or TRBD2 (6 bases each). The germline V gene encodes CDR1 SGHTA and CDR2 FQGNSA. The V end was cut by 5 bases, the J end by 8 bases, with 19 bases between. The CDR3 has 15 residues. DNA for the CDR3: TGTGCCAGCAGCCCGACTAGAGGGGGAAGCGATGAGCAGTTCTTC. Its protein product is CASSPTRGGSDEQFF.

This clonotype was counted only a few times. As DNA, the CDR3 is TGTGCCAGCAGCCAGCCTCCGGGATTTATTTCGGGGGAGACCCAGTACTTC. This translates into CASSQPPGFISGETQYF. V gene TRBV7-9 combines with J gene TRBJ2-5; tentative D call: TRBD2 (5 bases). The CDR3 totals 17 residues. CDR1 and CDR2 from the germline V gene are SEHNR and FQNEAQ (reference sequence). Trimming took 5 bases from V and 5 from J, leaving 24 bases between them.